These 12 T cell receptor beta chains originate from one sample sequenced in a study of T-cell reconstitution after alpha-beta-depleted transplantation in children. This sample's TCRbeta library carried unique molecular identifier barcodes. TCRdb reanalysed the PCR reads using MiXCR and keeps one entry per CDR3 protein. The repertoire holds over 200,000 distinct CDR3 sequences, with 11% as singletons. The material sequenced was PBMCs, taken before TCRalphabeta/CD19-depleted stem cell transplant. The receptors were sampled from a child under two years old with acute myeloid leukemia, due to receive a stem cell transplant.

Ten or more counts support this clonotype. The chain couples TRBV20-1 to TRBJ2-2, with 10 bases fitting TRBD2. Germline CDR1 is DFQATT and CDR2 is SNEGSKA (reference sequence). The CDR3 runs 13 residues. J gave up 7 bases and V 1 base, and 0 bases lay outside the gene matches. CDR3 sequence reads: CSARASGGGELFF. The CDR3, as DNA: TGCAGTGCTAGAGCTAGCGGGGGCGGGGAGCTGTTTTTT.

This clonotype was observed a few times. The chain is built from TRBV11-2 and TRBJ2-4, with unresolved D. CDR1 is SGHAT and CDR2 is FQNNGV in the germline V gene. Trimming left V 4 bases short and J 15 bases short, with 13 bases between. The CDR3 totals 11 residues. The CDR3: CASSSYAVRYF. The CDR3 DNA reads TGTGCCAGCAGCTCCTACGCAGTGCGGTACTTC.

The gene calls are TRBV23-1 and TRBJ2-5; the match to TRBD1 covers 7 bases. TRBV23-1 belongs to the ORF category, with a function that is uncertain. The CDR3 spans 15 residues. After removal of 7 bases from V and 4 bases from J, the junction contained 12 bases not matched to a gene. DNA for the CDR3: TGCGCCAGCACCACGACAGGGAAGGGTGCAGAGACCCAGTACTTC. Amino acids: CASTTTGKGAETQYF.

This clonotype was detected only a few times. V gene TRBV10-3 combines with J gene TRBJ2-1, with D perhaps TRBD2 (6 bases). The germline V gene has CDR1 ENHRY and CDR2 SYGVKD. CDR3 size: 17 residues. The V gene lost 0 bases and the J gene lost 2 bases, with 14 bases spanning the gap. The CDR3 DNA reads as TGTGCCATCAGTGAGTCTCAGCGGGCTCAAACCTACAATGAGCAGTTCTTC. Amino acids: CAISESQRAQTYNEQFF.

There are many counts of this clonotype. The J gene is TRBJ2-3, the V gene TRBV6-1, with TRBD1 matching over 11 bases. The length of the CDR3 is 14 residues. From germline, CDR1 is MNHNS and CDR2 SASEGT. Germline trimming cut 6 bases from V and 1 base from J; bases unmatched to any gene: 0. CDR3 coding DNA: TGTGCCAGCAGGGACAGGGGGCGCACAGATACGCAGTATTTT. Encoded protein: CASRDRGRTDTQYF.

This clonotype was counted many times. V and J are TRBV7-9 and TRBJ2-5; D not resolved. CDR1 and CDR2 from the germline V gene are SEHNR and FQNEAQ (reference sequence). This CDR3 is 11 amino acids long. Between the trimmed V and J ends, which lost 5 bases and 5 bases, there was a span of 6 bases. This CDR3 is CASSPLETQYF. CDR3 nucleotides: TGTGCCAGCAGCCCACTGGAGACCCAGTACTTC.

Ten or more counts support this clonotype. The chain has TRBV5-1 and TRBJ2-5, with 9 bases fitting TRBD1. Germline loops: CDR1 SGHRS, CDR2 YFSETQ. The V gene end was trimmed by 0 bases and the J gene end by 7 bases; junction bases not matched to a gene: 4. The CDR3 consists of 14 residues. The CDR3 loop is CASSLEGQGGTQYF. Here the CDR3 DNA reads TGCGCCAGCAGCTTGGAGGGACAGGGAGGGACCCAGTACTTC. Full variable domain (rest looked up from reference TRBV5-1 and TRBJ2-5): KAGVTQTPRYLIKTRGQQVTLSCSPISGHRSVSWYQQTPGQGLQFLFEYFSETQRNKGNFPGRFSGRQFSNSRSEMNVSTLELGDSALYLCASSLEGQGGTQYFGPGTRLLVL.

The table lists this clonotype with many counts. The rearrangement links TRBV4-2 to TRBJ2-7; TRBD2 might be the D (6 bases). Trimming pared 3 bases from V and 4 bases from J, leaving 13 bases between. The CDR3 spans 14 residues. Germline values: CDR1 LGHNA, CDR2 YNFKEQ. The DNA for the CDR3 is TGTGCCAGCAGCCAGGGGATGGAGGGTTACGAGCAGTACTTC. Its protein is CASSQGMEGYEQYF.

This clonotype was observed at least ten times. The chain is built from TRBV5-1 and TRBJ2-5; 8 nucleotides match TRBD1. Germline assignment: CDR1 SGHRS and CDR2 YFSETQ. V trimming: 0 bases; J trimming: 5 bases; junction bases outside the gene matches: 6. The CDR3 runs 15 residues. This CDR3 reads CASSLVKQGDETQYF. CDR3 nucleotide sequence: TGCGCCAGCAGCTTGGTAAAACAGGGGGACGAGACCCAGTACTTC.

The table lists this clonotype with many counts. The chain has TRBV11-1 and TRBJ2-7; D is uncertain. The CDR3 runs to 12 residues. V gave up 2 bases and J gave up 3 bases, with 5 bases separating them. CDR1 is SGHAT, CDR2 FQDESV, per germline (reference sequence). The CDR3 region has the DNA TGTGCCAGCAGCTTATACGGCTACGAGCAGTACTTC. As protein: CASSLYGYEQYF.

In regard to this clonotype: This may be a read error, as it is one base from a much larger clone. V usage is TRBV20-1 and J usage is TRBJ2-7; the match to TRBD2 covers 10 bases. Trimming took 3 bases from V and 0 from J; bases not matched to a gene: 8. This CDR3 region has 16 residues. Germline V lookup: CDR1 DFQATT, CDR2 SNEGSKA (reference sequence). The CDR3 DNA reads as TGCAGTGCTAGCCGTCCTAGCGGGAGAAGCTCCTACGAGCAGTACTTC. It is translated as CSASRPSGRSSYEQYF.

This clonotype was counted at least ten times. The chain uses TRBV19 and TRBJ1-5; D possibly corresponds to TRBD1 (6 bases). With 7 bases removed from V and 5 bases from J, the gap between germline ends came to 12 bases. The V gene's germline CDR1 is LNHDA and CDR2 SQIVND (reference sequence). This CDR3 comprises 13 residues. The CDR3 loop is CASTGQNDQPQHF. The CDR3 region has the DNA TGTGCCAGTACAGGACAGAACGATCAGCCCCAGCATTTT.